This TCR beta chain comes out of a study of cytomegalovirus exposure and HLA in healthy donors. Background on the study: An early release of data contained about 85 million unique TCRs, which came from HLA-typed donors.

CDR3 length: 15 amino acids. V was pared by 0 bases and J by 3 bases, with 4 bases of the junction left unmatched. Germline CDR1 is SGHNT and CDR2 is YYREEE (reference sequence). The PCR had 60 Vbeta and 13 Jbeta primers. Generated by immunoSEQ multiplex PCR, the TCRdb table keeps only in-frame clones and is missing some. The data hold 150,000 to 200,000 clones, with roughly 83% observed a single time. The chain combines TRBV5-4 with TRBJ2-7; TRBD2 aligns across 9 bases. The sequence came from a male donor in good health and CMV-seropositive. Sequenced material: PBMCs. DNA of the CDR3: TGTGCCAGCAGCTTGGCGTCTAGCGGGGTCTACGAGCAGTACTTC. It encodes CASSLASSGVYEQYF.